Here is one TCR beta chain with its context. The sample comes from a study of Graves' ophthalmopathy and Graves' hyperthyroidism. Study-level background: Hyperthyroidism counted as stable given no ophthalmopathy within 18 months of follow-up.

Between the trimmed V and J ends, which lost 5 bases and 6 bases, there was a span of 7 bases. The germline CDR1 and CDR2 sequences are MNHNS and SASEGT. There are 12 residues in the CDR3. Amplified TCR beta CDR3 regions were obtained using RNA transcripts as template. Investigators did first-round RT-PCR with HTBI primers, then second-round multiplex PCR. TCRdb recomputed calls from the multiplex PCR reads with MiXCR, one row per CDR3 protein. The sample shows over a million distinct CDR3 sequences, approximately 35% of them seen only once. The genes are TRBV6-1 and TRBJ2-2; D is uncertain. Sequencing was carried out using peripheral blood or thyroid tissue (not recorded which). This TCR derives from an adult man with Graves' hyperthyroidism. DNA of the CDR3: TGTGCCAGCAGTTACTTGTCCGGGGAGCTGTTTTTT. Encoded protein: CASSYLSGELFF.